The 14 T cell receptor beta chains listed next were all sequenced from one sample in a study of regulatory T cells in long-lasting Graves disease. Specified time point: newly diagnosed GD, antithyroid drugs for less than 3 months. The TCR library was prepared using RNA isolated from PBMCs. According to the study, TCR beta libraries were built with iRepertoire HTBI primers and CDR3-region Arm-PCR. TCRdb ran MiXCR on the multiplex PCR reads and lists one entry per CDR3 protein. Of about 320,000 distinct CDR3 sequences in the sample, 18% were seen once. Sequencing was performed on peripheral blood mononuclear cells (PBMCs), taken at new diagnosis, from a patient treated with antithyroid drugs. Source of these receptors: a female donor with Graves disease.

The chain links TRBV30 to TRBJ1-5, with D uncertain. The length of the CDR3 is 13 residues. The V gene's germline CDR1 is GTSNPN and CDR2 SVGIG (reference sequence). The V gene lost 1 base and the J gene lost 4 bases, with 8 bases spanning the gap. The CDR3 here is CAWSERENQPQHF. The CDR3 coding sequence is TGTGCCTGGAGTGAAAGGGAGAATCAGCCCCAGCATTTT.

The rearrangement links TRBV4-1 to TRBJ2-1; D is possibly TRBD1 (5 bases). There are 18 residues in the CDR3. Germline V gene sequence: CDR1 MGHRA, CDR2 YSYEKL. V was trimmed by 1 base and J by 0 bases, leaving 16 bases between them. CDR3 sequence: CASSQGLGASSSYNEQFF. CDR3 sequence (DNA): TGCGCCAGCAGCCAAGGTCTAGGGGCGTCCAGCTCCTACAATGAGCAGTTCTTC.

This clonotype was picked up many times. The J gene is TRBJ2-7, the V gene TRBV7-2; D is perhaps TRBD2 (6 bases). CDR3 length equals 16 residues. Germline V gene data show CDR1 as SGHTA and CDR2 as FQGNSA. The germline V and J ends were trimmed by 4 bases and 2 bases, with 18 bases remaining between them. CDR3 DNA: TGTGCCAGCAGCTATGCTCCTGGCGGGGCCACCTACGAGCAGTACTTC. As protein: CASSYAPGGATYEQYF. Variable domain in full (rest from reference TRBV7-2 and TRBJ2-7): GAGVSQSPSNKVTEKGKDVELRCDPISGHTALYWYRQSLGQGLEFLIYFQGNSAPDKSGLPSDRFSAERTGGSVSTLTIQRTQQEDSAVYLCASSYAPGGATYEQYFGPGTRLTVT.

There are many counts of this clonotype. V gene TRBV18 combines with J gene TRBJ2-3, with D perhaps TRBD2 (5 bases). The V and J ends lost 1 base and 4 bases respectively, with 9 bases between them. Germline values: CDR1 KGHSH, CDR2 LQKENI. CDR3 length: 14 amino acids. The CDR3 sequence: CASSPQGSADTQYF. CDR3 DNA sequence: TGTGCCAGCTCACCACAAGGGAGCGCAGATACGCAGTATTTT.

This clonotype came up many times. J is TRBJ2-2 and V is TRBV9, with 9 bases that match TRBD2. Unmatched junction bases numbered 9, after V lost 0 bases and J lost 3 bases. The germline CDR1 and CDR2 sequences are SGDLS and YYNGEE. The CDR3 is made up of 18 amino acids. CDR3 region: CASSVAPPLAGHTGELFF. The DNA of the CDR3 is TGTGCCAGCAGCGTAGCTCCACCCCTAGCGGGACACACCGGGGAGCTGTTTTTT.

This clonotype has only a few counts. Compared with germline, one end of the junction differs, possibly owing to a read error. This sequence joins TRBV7-9 and TRBJ2-5; tentatively, D is TRBD2 (5 bases). CDR1 and CDR2 from the germline V gene are SEHNR and FQNEAQ (reference sequence). The CDR3 contains 15 residues. CDR3 region: CASSLVRGPGETQHF. CDR3 nucleotide sequence: TGTGCCAGCAGCTTAGTTCGGGGTCCCGGCGAGACCCAGCACTTC. Combining the CDR3 with reference TRBV7-9 and TRBJ2-5 gives the whole variable domain DTGVSQNPRHKITKRGQNVTFRCDPISEHNRLYWYRQTLGQGPEFLTYFQNEAQLEKSRLLSDRFSAERPKGSFSTLEIQRTEQGDSAMYLCASSLVRGPGETQHFGPGTRLLVL.

In this sample, this clonotype turned up many times. This chain joins TRBV2 and TRBJ1-1, with D possibly being TRBD1 (5 bases). Looked up from germline, CDR1 is SNHLY and CDR2 is FYNNEI. Trimming removed 1 base from V and 5 bases from J, with 8 bases in between. The CDR3 consists of 13 residues. In nucleotides, the CDR3 is TGTGCCAGCAGTGAAGAGGGGATGACTGAAGCTTTCTTT. Protein: CASSEEGMTEAFF.

This clonotype was seen a handful of times. The DNA of the CDR3 is TGTGCCAGCAGCTTAGCGGGACAGGGGGCGAGTGGGCGCGAGCAGTACTTC. Its translation: CASSLAGQGASGREQYF. The gene calls are TRBV7-2 and TRBJ2-7; 12 bases map to TRBD1. This CDR3 is 17 amino acids long. CDR1 is SGHTA and CDR2 is FQGNSA in the germline V gene. Trimming cost V 0 bases and J 6 bases; bases outside gene matches: 9.

This clonotype occurred many times. The gene calls are TRBV10-2 and TRBJ2-3; tentatively, D is TRBD2 (6 bases). The CDR3 has 14 residues. Trimming took off 8 bases at V and 2 bases at J, with 14 bases between the two ends. Germline CDR1 reads WSHSY; CDR2 reads SAAADI. The CDR3 coding sequence is TGCGCCAGCGCACCGGAGGGGTTCACAGATACGCAGTATTTT. Its protein is CASAPEGFTDTQYF.

This clonotype occurred many times. CDR3 nucleotide sequence: TGTGCCACCAGTGATTCTACAGGGGGCCCCAACTACGAGCAGTACTTC. This encodes CATSDSTGGPNYEQYF. The chain carries TRBV24-1 and TRBJ2-7; 9 positions agree with TRBD1. Germline V gene sequence: CDR1 KGHDR, CDR2 SFDVKD. V trimming: 2 bases; J trimming: 3 bases; junction bases outside the gene matches: 7. The CDR3 consists of 16 residues.

This clonotype was observed many times. CDR3 DNA: TGTGCCAGCAGCCTGGGCCTACGACAGGGGGGATACTACGAGCAGTACTTC. Its protein product is CASSLGLRQGGYYEQYF. The rearrangement links TRBV7-8 to TRBJ2-7, with TRBD1 matching 9 bases. The germline CDR1 and CDR2 sequences are SGHVS and FQNEAQ. There are 17 residues in the CDR3. The V and J ends lost 5 bases and 3 bases, in that order; junction bases with no gene match: 14.

Only a few counts were recorded for this clonotype. A far larger clone lies a single base away; this is likely a read error. CDR3 in DNA: TGTGCCAGCAGTTTAGCGGGGACCACGAGGGAGCACTACTTC. Translation: CASSLAGTTREHYF. J is TRBJ2-7 and V is TRBV5-8, with 8 bases fitting TRBD2. The V gene's germline CDR1 is SGHTS and CDR2 YDEGEE. CDR3 length: 14 amino acids.

This chain links TRBV12-3 or TRBV12-4 with TRBJ1-1; D gene unclear. With 4 bases removed from V and 3 bases from J, the gap between germline ends came to 6 bases. The CDR3 extends over 12 amino acids. The CDR3 sequence: CASSYKDTEAFF. The CDR3 nucleotides read TGTGCCAGCAGTTACAAGGACACTGAAGCTTTCTTT.

The table lists this clonotype with many counts. The chain joins TRBV14 to TRBJ2-1; D unclear. This CDR3 has 16 amino acids. Between the trimmed V and J ends, which lost 1 base and 5 bases, there was a span of 15 bases. The V gene's germline CDR1 is SGHDN and CDR2 FVKESK. The CDR3 DNA reads as TGTGCCAGCAGCCAAGGCTCTGGGGTGGTGAACAATGAGCAGTTCTTC. Translated, it gives CASSQGSGVVNNEQFF.